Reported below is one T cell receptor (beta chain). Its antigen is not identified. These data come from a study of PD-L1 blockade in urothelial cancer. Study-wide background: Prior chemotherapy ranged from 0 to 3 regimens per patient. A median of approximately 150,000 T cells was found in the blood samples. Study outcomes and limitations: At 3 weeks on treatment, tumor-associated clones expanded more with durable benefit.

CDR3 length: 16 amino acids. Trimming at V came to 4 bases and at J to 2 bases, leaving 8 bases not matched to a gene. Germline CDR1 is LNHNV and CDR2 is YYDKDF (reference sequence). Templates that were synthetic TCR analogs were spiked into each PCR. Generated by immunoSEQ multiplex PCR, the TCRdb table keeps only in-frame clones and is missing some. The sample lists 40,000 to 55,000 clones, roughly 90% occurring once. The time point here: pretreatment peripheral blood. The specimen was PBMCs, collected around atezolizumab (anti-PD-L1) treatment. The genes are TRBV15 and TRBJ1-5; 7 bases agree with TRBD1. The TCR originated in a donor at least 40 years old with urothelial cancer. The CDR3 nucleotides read TGTGCCACCAGCACAACTGACAGGGTGGGCAATCAGCCCCAGCATTTT. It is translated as CATSTTDRVGNQPQHF.